A selection of T cell receptor beta chains follows, all from one sample in a study of human T cells and chemical hapten exposure. TCRdb reprocessed the RACE reads via MiXCR and lists one record per CDR3 protein. This sample has tens of thousands of distinct CDR3 sequences, with around 9.6% found just once. Material: whole blood, obtained in connection with sensitization to the hapten diphenylcyclopropenone (DPC). These receptors all come from a woman between 40 and 50 years old with alopecia areata. Some clones in this sample may be carry-over from other donors' samples. Both conserved end residues are trimmed from each CDR3. D genes are given only for firm matches.

D gene,V gene,CDR3 protein
TRBD2,TRBV12-3/TRBV12-4,ASSSGLPYNEQF
NA,TRBV28,ASRHGTGQNSPLH
TRBD1,TRBV27,ASSSRDRAFYGYT
NA,TRBV20-1,SARPGRTTYTEAF
TRBD1,TRBV29-1,SVEILQGAYGYT
NA,TRBV3-1,ASRKGQGSYEQY
TRBD2,TRBV5-4,ASSLAAGLAYNEQF
NA,TRBV28,ASSTRGAAEEQY
NA,TRBV7-2,ASSSRVPAPGAYYEQY
TRBD1,TRBV9,ASSVDGQGRDYGYT
TRBD2,TRBV20-1,SARVAGGRTDTQY
NA,TRBV2,ASSDQGSTGELF
TRBD1,TRBV12-3/TRBV12-4,ASSRTGGWRNNEQF
TRBD2,TRBV6-5,ASSYSGTATYEQY
NA,TRBV28,ASSPPSEGNYGYT
NA,TRBV6-6,ASRETGYEQY
TRBD2,TRBV12-3/TRBV12-4,ASSSWRLAGYTQY
TRBD1,TRBV7-8,ASSLHPMAGGLTNTGELF
NA,TRBV9,ASSARQGGNEQF
TRBD1,TRBV11-2,ASSLAGGTGANVLT
NA,TRBV19,ASSSQGKHFDEQF
TRBD2,TRBV20-1,SARGTSSYNEQF
NA,TRBV6-2/TRBV6-3,ASTFPEAEAF